These 18 T cell receptor beta chains originate from one sample sequenced in a study of OX40 agonist ivuxolimab in advanced cancers. Produced via immunoSEQ multiplex PCR; TCRdb's table is partial and in-frame only. The data show 20,000 to 25,000 clones, with approximately 82% seen just once and roughly a quarter held by the top ten. The input for sequencing was CD4+ or CD8+ T cells sorted from blood, taken in a trial of the OX40 agonist ivuxolimab. These receptors came from an adult with an advanced solid tumor such as melanoma, head and neck, liver or kidney cancer.

This sequence joins TRBV6-5 and TRBJ1-5; 9 bases fit TRBD1. J lost 7 bases, V lost 10 bases, and 14 bases had no gene match. Per germline, CDR1 MNHEY and CDR2 SVGAGI. This CDR3 has 15 residues. The CDR3 DNA is TGTGCCACCATCGCCCGGGGACAGGGATACCAGCCCCAGCATTTT. Residues: CATIARGQGYQPQHF.

The chain uses TRBV5-1 and TRBJ2-7; D is possibly TRBD1 or TRBD2 (6 bases each). The CDR3 covers 16 residues. Per germline, CDR1 SGHRS and CDR2 YFSETQ. V lost 4 bases to trimming and J lost 2 bases, with 19 bases between them. CDR3 amino acids: CASSPAEGQGTYEQYF. CDR3 nucleotides: TGCGCCAGCAGCCCTGCGGAGGGGCAGGGGACCTACGAGCAGTACTTC.

The V call is TRBV4-1, the J call TRBJ2-2; D may correspond to TRBD1 or TRBD2 (5 bases each). Germline CDR1 MGHRA, CDR2 YSYEKL. V was trimmed by 6 bases and J by 3 bases, leaving 11 bases between them. This CDR3 region has 14 residues. The chain's CDR3 is CASRWDRDTGELFF. The CDR3 nucleotides are TGCGCCAGCAGATGGGACCGGGACACCGGGGAGCTGTTTTTT.

This clone was counted between two and nine times. This rearrangement joins TRBV25-1 to TRBJ1-2, with 8 bases matching TRBD1. J lost 11 bases, V lost 5 bases, and 13 bases had no gene match. The CDR3 has 14 amino acids. The germline V gene has CDR1 MGHDK and CDR2 SYGVNS. CDR3 sequence (DNA): TGTGCCAGCAGTCAATCCGGGACAGGCTCCCCATACACCTTC. Its protein is CASSQSGTGSPYTF.

The chain couples TRBV5-1 to TRBJ2-5; TRBD2 matches at 10 bases. V lost 0 bases and J lost 7; bases outside the gene matches: 12. The CDR3 has 17 amino acids. Germline V gene lookup returns CDR1 SGHRS and CDR2 YFSETQ. The CDR3, as DNA: TGCGCCAGCAGCTTGGCCTTAGCGGGAGGCCCCGCCGGGACCCAGTACTTC. Translation: CASSLALAGGPAGTQYF.

The rearrangement uses TRBV5-4 and TRBJ2-1, with D unclear. The length of the CDR3 is 13 residues. With 6 bases removed from V and 2 bases from J, the gap between germline ends came to 9 bases. Germline CDR1 SGHNT, CDR2 YYREEE (reference sequence). CDR3 sequence reads: CASKDATYNEQFF. The CDR3 nucleotides read TGTGCCAGCAAAGACGCCACCTACAATGAGCAGTTCTTC.

Turning to this clone: Sequence at one end of the junction differs from germline and may be a read error. The chain carries TRBV7-7 and TRBJ2-7, with D tentatively TRBD2 (5 bases). Germline CDR1 reads SSHAT; CDR2 reads FNYEAQ (reference sequence). The length of the CDR3 is 13 residues. CDR3 DNA sequence: TGTGCTAGCAGCTTAGCGCCGGCCTACGAGCAGTACTTC. Its translation is CASSLAPAYEQYF.

This clone has a single count. J is TRBJ1-4 and V is TRBV5-6; D is uncertain. Trimming took 2 bases from V and 8 from J, leaving 10 bases between them. This CDR3 contains 13 residues. Germline V gene data show CDR1 as SGHDT and CDR2 as YYEEEE. CDR3: CASSFRGGEKLFF. In nucleotides, the CDR3 is TGTGCCAGCAGCTTTCGAGGTGGAGAAAAACTGTTTTTT.

The chain combines TRBV5-8 with TRBJ2-7; perhaps TRBD1 as D (5 bases). The V gene lost 1 base and the J gene lost 0 bases, with 8 bases spanning the gap. Germline-derived CDR1 and CDR2 are SGHTS and YDEGEE. The CDR3 contains 14 residues. CDR3 coding DNA: TGTGCCAGCAGCTTGTCCAGGGCCTCCTACGAGCAGTACTTC. Amino acids: CASSLSRASYEQYF.

The CDR3 is CASSNRVYEQYF. In nucleotides, the CDR3 is TGTGCCAGCAGCAACAGAGTATACGAGCAGTACTTC. The V call is TRBV7-9, the J call TRBJ2-7; D uncertain. This CDR3 is 12 amino acids long. Germline loops: CDR1 SEHNR, CDR2 FQNEAQ (reference sequence). V was shortened by 5 bases and J by 4 bases, with 9 bases between the two germline ends.

This chain joins TRBV5-6 and TRBJ2-5; D perhaps matches TRBD2 (6 bases). The CDR3 loop spans 13 amino acids. Germline assignment: CDR1 SGHDT and CDR2 YYEEEE. V was cut by 5 bases and J by 7 bases, with 15 bases left in between. CDR3 DNA sequence: TGTGCCAGCAGTCCCGGAGGGCCAGGGACCCAGTACTTC. Translated: CASSPGGPGTQYF.

The chain has TRBV5-6 and TRBJ1-4; TRBD1 matches at 9 bases. J was trimmed by 8 bases and V by 6 bases; bases with no gene match: 8. The CDR3 length is 14 residues. CDR1 and CDR2 from the germline V gene are SGHDT and YYEEEE. The CDR3 spells CASNSTGGGEKLFF. The CDR3 region has the DNA TGTGCCAGCAACTCGACAGGGGGGGGAGAAAAACTGTTTTTT.

V is TRBV12-5 and J is TRBJ2-3; D remains unclear. There are 19 residues in the CDR3. Per germline, CDR1 LGHNT and CDR2 FRNRAP. Deletions cut 0 bases from V and 4 bases from J, with 23 bases between. For the CDR3, the DNA is TGTGCTAGTGGTTTGGTACCAGGTAGTAAGGGTCTTCCCCCAGATACGCAGTATTTT. Translated: CASGLVPGSKGLPPDTQYF.

The gene calls are TRBV4-1 and TRBJ2-1; TRBD2 matches 7 bases. Germline assignment: CDR1 MGHRA and CDR2 YSYEKL. The CDR3 has 16 residues. The V and J ends lost 0 bases and 4 bases, in that order; junction bases with no gene match: 6. In DNA, the CDR3 is TGCGCCAGCAGCCAAGATAACAGCGGGATTTACAATGAGCAGTTCTTC. Its translation: CASSQDNSGIYNEQFF.

The chain recombines TRBV27 with TRBJ1-5; no definite D call. This CDR3 has 13 residues. CDR1 and CDR2 (germline): MNHEY, SMNVEV (reference sequence). The V gene lost 5 bases and the J gene lost 7 bases, with 12 bases spanning the gap. CDR3 in DNA: TGTGCCAGCAGTCAGCTCGAAACCCAGCCCCAGCATTTT. Translation gives CASSQLETQPQHF.

The chain recombines TRBV5-8 with TRBJ2-1; 12 positions match TRBD2. Germline assignment: CDR1 SGHTS and CDR2 YDEGEE. J was trimmed by 8 bases and V by 3 bases; bases with no gene match: 6. CDR3 length: 15 residues. The CDR3: CASSYWLAGGDEQFF. CDR3 DNA sequence: TGTGCCAGCAGCTACTGGCTAGCGGGAGGGGATGAGCAGTTCTTC.

This clone appeared once. The chain carries TRBV6-1 and TRBJ2-7; 8 bases fit TRBD1. With V trimmed by 4 bases and J by 3 bases, 14 bases remained unmatched. This CDR3 contains 17 residues. Germline V gene sequence: CDR1 MNHNS, CDR2 SASEGT. The CDR3 protein is CASSAPYTGGRIYEQYF. CDR3 DNA sequence: TGTGCCAGCAGTGCCCCATACACAGGGGGGAGGATCTACGAGCAGTACTTC.

CDR3 loop: CASSLASSGSPTDTQYF. The CDR3 DNA reads as TGCGCCAGCAGCTTGGCCTCTAGCGGGAGTCCCACAGATACGCAGTATTTT. The rearrangement uses TRBV5-1 and TRBJ2-3; 10 bases align to TRBD2. This CDR3 comprises 17 residues. The J segment lost 2 bases and the V segment lost 0 bases, leaving 6 bases of the junction unmatched. Germline CDR1 is SGHRS and CDR2 is YFSETQ.